The 6 T cell receptor beta chains in this list originate from one sample, sequenced in a study of T cells in tumors after PD-1 blockade. The protocol was immunoSEQ multiplex PCR, while the TCRdb copy is restricted to in-frame clones and leaves out a portion. The sample has approximately 50,000 clones, 79% seen once. The source was PBMCs, collected before anti-PD-1 therapy. The receptors here all came from a human donor with advanced basal cell or squamous cell carcinoma (not recorded which).

As DNA, the CDR3 is TGTGCCAGCAGCAGATTCGGGCAGGGCCTTTACAATGAGCAGTTCTTC. This codes for CASSRFGQGLYNEQFF. This sequence joins TRBV14 and TRBJ2-1; tentatively, D is TRBD1 (5 bases). Germline CDR1 reads SGHDN; CDR2 reads FVKESK. V lost 5 bases, J lost 4 bases, and 18 bases lay in between. The CDR3 consists of 16 residues.

This clone was seen once. J is TRBJ2-1 and V is TRBV5-4; a weak D match, TRBD1 (6 bases). CDR3 length: 16 residues. CDR1 is SGHNT and CDR2 is YYREEE in the germline V gene (reference sequence). V was trimmed by 4 bases and J by 1 base, leaving 15 bases between them. The CDR3 DNA is TGTGCCAGCAGCCTCCCTGGGACAAAGTCCTACAATGAGCAGTTCTTC. Protein sequence: CASSLPGTKSYNEQFF.

This clone was found a few times. The chain joins TRBV12-3 or TRBV12-4 to TRBJ2-2; D gene ambiguous. Deletions cut 5 bases from V and 9 bases from J, with 13 bases between. This CDR3 is built from 13 residues. The CDR3 region has the DNA TGTGCCAGCAGTCTCCCCCCCCGCAGGGAGCTGTTTTTT. It is translated as CASSLPPRRELFF.

This clone was detected only a few times. V usage is TRBV18 and J usage is TRBJ2-1, with D unresolved. With 3 bases removed from V and 7 bases from J, the gap between germline ends came to 16 bases. Germline V CDR1 and CDR2: KGHSH, LQKENI. The CDR3 has 15 amino acids. For the CDR3, the DNA is TGTGCCAGCTCACCGGAAGACGACTTGACGAATGAGCAGTTCTTC. Translation: CASSPEDDLTNEQFF.

The chain links TRBV6-5 to TRBJ2-5; 11 bases fit TRBD1. The length of the CDR3 is 14 residues. V gave up 8 bases and J gave up 2 bases; unmatched junction bases: 4. Germline V gives CDR1 MNHEY, CDR2 SVGAGI. Here the CDR3 reads CASRRDRGQETQYF. DNA of the CDR3: TGTGCCAGCCGAAGGGACAGGGGGCAAGAGACCCAGTACTTC.

The rearrangement joins TRBV29-1 to TRBJ1-1; D uncertain. V was shortened by 4 bases and J by 1 base, with 7 bases between the two germline ends. The germline V gene encodes CDR1 SQVTM and CDR2 ANQGSEA. This CDR3 is built from 12 residues. The CDR3 reads CSVVGWNTEAFF. CDR3 in DNA: TGCAGCGTTGTTGGATGGAACACTGAAGCTTTCTTT.